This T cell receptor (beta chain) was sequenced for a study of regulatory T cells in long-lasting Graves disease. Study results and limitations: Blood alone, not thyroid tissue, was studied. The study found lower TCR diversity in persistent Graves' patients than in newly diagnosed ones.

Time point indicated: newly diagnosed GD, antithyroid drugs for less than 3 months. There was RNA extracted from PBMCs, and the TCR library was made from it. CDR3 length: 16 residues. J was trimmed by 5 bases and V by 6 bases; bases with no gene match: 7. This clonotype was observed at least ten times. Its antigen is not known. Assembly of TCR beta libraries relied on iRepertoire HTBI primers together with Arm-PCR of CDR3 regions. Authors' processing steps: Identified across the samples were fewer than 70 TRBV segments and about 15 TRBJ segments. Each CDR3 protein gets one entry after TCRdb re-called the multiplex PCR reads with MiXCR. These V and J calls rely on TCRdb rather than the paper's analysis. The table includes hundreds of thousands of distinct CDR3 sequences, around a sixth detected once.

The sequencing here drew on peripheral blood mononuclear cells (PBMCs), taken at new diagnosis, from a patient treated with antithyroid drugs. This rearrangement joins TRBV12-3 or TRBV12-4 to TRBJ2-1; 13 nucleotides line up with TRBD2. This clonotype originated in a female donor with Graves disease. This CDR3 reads CASRTRLAGGNNEQFF. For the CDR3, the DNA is TGTGCCAGCAGGACCAGACTAGCGGGAGGAAACAATGAGCAGTTCTTC.